The present entry profiles one T cell receptor beta chain with its context. The data belong to a study of blood T cell repertoires in COVID-19. J lost 4 bases, V lost 3 bases, and 5 bases had no gene match. This CDR3 comprises 15 residues. Germline lookup yields CDR1 SGDLS and CDR2 YYNGEE. Data came from immunoSEQ multiplex PCR; TCRdb stores just in-frame clones and leaves some out. Seen here are approximately 240,000 clones, 70% to 90% observed once, and the top ten hold 2.1%. The rearrangement uses TRBV9 and TRBJ2-2; 8 bases match TRBD2. Sequencing used peripheral blood. The source is a woman in her forties who had recovered from COVID-19. Written as DNA, the CDR3 is TGTGCCAGCAGCGATTCTAGCGGGTCCACCGGGGAGCTGTTTTTT. Its translation: CASSDSSGSTGELFF.